Below are 29 T cell receptor beta chains sequenced from a single sample in a study of blood T cell repertoires in COVID-19. Generated by immunoSEQ multiplex PCR, the TCRdb table keeps only in-frame clones and is missing some. Of approximately 340,000 clones in the sample, about 86% are singletons; the top ten hold approximately 3.1%. Input material: peripheral blood. The origin of the receptors is a man younger than 45 with active or convalescent COVID-19.

The chain joins TRBV5-5 to TRBJ2-1; the D gene is possibly TRBD1 (6 bases). Trimming removed 4 bases from V and 1 base from J, with 15 bases in between. Germline V gives CDR1 SGHKS, CDR2 YYEKEE (reference sequence). The length of the CDR3 is 16 residues. The CDR3 DNA reads TGTGCCAGCAGCCTACAGGGAATTGGGTCCTACAATGAGCAGTTCTTC. Protein sequence: CASSLQGIGSYNEQFF. The full variable domain, in which reference TRBV5-5 and TRBJ2-1 provide the parts outside the CDR3, is DAGVTQSPTHLIKTRGQQVTLRCSPISGHKSVSWYQQVLGQGPQFIFQYYEKEERGRGNFPDRFSARQFPNYSSELNVNALLLGDSALYLCASSLQGIGSYNEQFFGPGTRLTVL.

The rearrangement uses TRBV7-6 and TRBJ1-4; D is uncertain. Germline CDR1 is SGHVS and CDR2 is FNYEAQ. Trimming pared 1 base from V and 5 bases from J, leaving 11 bases between. The CDR3 covers 15 residues. CDR3 DNA: TGTGCCAGCAGCTTAGAGAAGGGAGCGAATGAAAAACTGTTTTTT. Translating gives CASSLEKGANEKLFF.

This clone was counted ten times or more. The V and J genes are TRBV7-9 and TRBJ2-7, with D maybe TRBD2 (6 bases). Per the germline V gene, CDR1 is SEHNR and CDR2 is FQNEAQ (reference sequence). CDR3 length: 15 residues. V was pared by 0 bases and J by 0 bases, with 9 bases between. CDR3 loop: CASSLAGGYSYEQYF. As DNA, the CDR3 is TGTGCCAGCAGCTTAGCGGGAGGCTACTCCTACGAGCAGTACTTC. The whole variable domain, filled in from reference TRBV7-9 and TRBJ2-7, reads DTGVSQNPRHKITKRGQNVTFRCDPISEHNRLYWYRQTLGQGPEFLTYFQNEAQLEKSRLLSDRFSAERPKGSFSTLEIQRTEQGDSAMYLCASSLAGGYSYEQYFGPGTRLTVT.

The chain couples TRBV5-1 to TRBJ2-3; D may be TRBD1 (6 bases). Trimming cost V 3 bases and J 4 bases, with 12 bases left between them. CDR3 size: 14 residues. Germline CDR1 is SGHRS and CDR2 is YFSETQ. CDR3 bases: TGCGCCAGCAGCTCAGGGGCCGGGGCAGATACGCAGTATTTT. This codes for CASSSGAGADTQYF.

The chain employs TRBV11-2 and TRBJ2-7; unclear D gene. In germline, CDR1 is SGHAT, CDR2 FQNNGV. The CDR3 runs to 11 residues. V dropped 5 bases and J dropped 3 bases, with 5 bases sitting between them. Here the CDR3 reads CASSVNYEQYF. CDR3 DNA: TGTGCCAGCAGCGTCAACTACGAGCAGTACTTC.

This chain joins TRBV19 and TRBJ1-6; TRBD1 matches 7 bases. The germline V gene encodes CDR1 LNHDA and CDR2 SQIVND (reference sequence). CDR3 length: 14 residues. V gave up 5 bases and J gave up 7 bases; unmatched junction bases: 5. The CDR3 DNA follows: TGTGCCAGTAGTGTGAACAGGGGCAATTCACCCCTCCACTTT. Protein product: CASSVNRGNSPLHF.

V gene TRBV24-1 combines with J gene TRBJ2-3, with 7 bases identical to TRBD1. With 4 bases clipped from V and 2 bases from J, the junction kept 14 bases outside the gene matches. Germline V gene lookup returns CDR1 KGHDR and CDR2 SFDVKD. This CDR3 region has 18 residues. In nucleotides, the CDR3 is TGTGCCACCAGTGACCCTGGACAGGTCCCAGGGTTCACAGATACGCAGTATTTT. Encoded protein: CATSDPGQVPGFTDTQYF.

This chain uses TRBV5-4 with TRBJ1-4; TRBD1 matches at 8 bases. The CDR3 length is 15 residues. Trimming removed 4 bases from V and 2 bases from J; junction bases left unmatched: 4. From germline, CDR1 is SGHNT and CDR2 YYREEE (reference sequence). The CDR3 region is CASSTGGWTNEKLFF. The CDR3 DNA is TGTGCCAGCAGCACAGGGGGGTGGACTAATGAAAAACTGTTTTTT.

The V call is TRBV5-1, the J call TRBJ1-2; 10 nucleotides line up with TRBD1. Losses at the gene ends were 4 bases for V and 7 bases for J; bases not matched to a gene: 10. Germline V gene data show CDR1 as SGHRS and CDR2 as YFSETQ. The CDR3 covers 15 residues. The CDR3, as DNA: TGCGCCAGCAGCCCCGCCGGGACAGGGGCGTTTGGCTACACCTTC. It encodes CASSPAGTGAFGYTF.

The rearrangement joins TRBV30 to TRBJ1-1; TRBD1 is a possible D gene (6 bases). This CDR3 is built from 11 residues. CDR1 is GTSNPN, CDR2 SVGIG, per germline (reference sequence). The CDR3 here is CARGMNTEAFF. In DNA, the CDR3 is TGTGCTAGGGGGATGAACACTGAAGCTTTCTTT.

The rearrangement links TRBV5-1 to TRBJ1-4; D not certain. This CDR3 has 13 residues. The V gene's germline CDR1 is SGHRS and CDR2 YFSETQ. V lost 0 bases to trimming and J lost 7 bases, with 7 bases between them. CDR3 nucleotide sequence: TGCGCCAGCAGCTTGGCCTCAGGTGAAAAACTGTTTTTT. As protein: CASSLASGEKLFF. The full variable domain, with the rest looked up from reference TRBV5-1 and TRBJ1-4, is KAGVTQTPRYLIKTRGQQVTLSCSPISGHRSVSWYQQTPGQGLQFLFEYFSETQRNKGNFPGRFSGRQFSNSRSEMNVSTLELGDSALYLCASSLASGEKLFFGSGTQLSVL.

V is TRBV19 and J is TRBJ1-2; TRBD1 is a possible D gene (5 bases). Between the trimmed V and J ends, which lost 5 bases and 3 bases, there was a span of 13 bases. CDR3 length: 14 amino acids. Germline assignment: CDR1 LNHDA and CDR2 SQIVND (reference sequence). The CDR3, as DNA: TGTGCCAGTAGTCCTCCAGGGAGGGACTATGGCTACACCTTC. Translated, it gives CASSPPGRDYGYTF.

The rearrangement uses TRBV30 and TRBJ1-4; no definite D call. The CDR3 sequence is 12 residues long. V dropped 3 bases and J dropped 6 bases, with 8 bases sitting between them. Germline-derived CDR1 and CDR2 are GTSNPN and SVGIG (reference sequence). The CDR3 DNA sequence: TGTGCCTGGAGGGCCAACCATGAAAAACTGTTTTTT. Translation gives CAWRANHEKLFF.

J is TRBJ2-1 and V is TRBV11-3; possibly TRBD1 for D (6 bases). V lost 2 bases and J lost 8, with 10 bases in between. Germline V gene sequence: CDR1 SGHNT, CDR2 YENEEA. The CDR3 has 13 residues. CDR3 loop: CASSLIQGDEQFF. The CDR3 bases are TGTGCCAGCAGCTTAATACAGGGCGATGAGCAGTTCTTC.

The chain links TRBV7-9 to TRBJ1-2, with a tentative D call TRBD1 (6 bases). The CDR3 spans 15 residues. Between the trimmed V and J ends, which lost 5 bases and 8 bases, there was a span of 21 bases. Germline assignment: CDR1 SEHNR and CDR2 FQNEAQ (reference sequence). This chain's CDR3 is CASSAATDSGGGYTF. The CDR3 bases are TGTGCCAGCAGCGCAGCCACGGACAGTGGGGGCGGCTACACCTTC.

The V gene is TRBV2, the J gene TRBJ2-3; tentatively, D is TRBD2 (6 bases). This CDR3 is built from 15 residues. The V end lost 10 bases, the J end lost 5 bases, and 22 bases lay between the germline ends. Germline V gene data show CDR1 as SNHLY and CDR2 as FYNNEI. CDR3 sequence: CATHPGDFGRDTQYF. The CDR3 region has the DNA TGTGCCACTCACCCTGGGGACTTCGGGCGAGATACGCAGTATTTT.

This sequence joins TRBV25-1 and TRBJ2-7, with D possibly being TRBD2 (7 bases). V shed 1 base and J shed 3 bases, with 13 bases lying between them. Germline CDR1 is MGHDK and CDR2 is SYGVNS. The CDR3 runs to 15 residues. The CDR3 region has the DNA TGTGCCAGCAGTGAATTACAGGGACTAAGCTACGAGCAGTACTTC. The encoded protein is CASSELQGLSYEQYF.

The chain couples TRBV4-2 to TRBJ2-2, with 10 bases lining up with TRBD2. CDR1 is LGHNA and CDR2 is YNFKEQ in the germline V gene. The CDR3 loop spans 15 amino acids. V gave up 4 bases and J gave up 7 bases; unmatched junction bases: 6. The CDR3 here is CASSRSGGVGGELFF. The CDR3 DNA reads TGTGCCAGCAGCCGGAGCGGGGGGGTTGGCGGGGAGCTGTTTTTT.

The rearrangement uses TRBV14 and TRBJ1-2; TRBD1 aligns across 9 bases. There are 17 residues in the CDR3. V shed 0 bases and J 7 bases; nucleotides not matched to a gene: 12. CDR1 and CDR2 from the germline V gene are SGHDN and FVKESK. The chain's CDR3 is CASSQEGARDRVSGYTF. DNA for the CDR3: TGTGCCAGCAGCCAAGAAGGGGCCCGGGACAGGGTATCTGGCTACACCTTC.

The chain uses TRBV2 and TRBJ2-5; D not certain. Germline V CDR1 and CDR2: SNHLY, FYNNEI. Trimming took 8 bases from V and 7 from J, leaving 14 bases between them. The CDR3 sequence is 12 residues long. The CDR3 is CASPASRGTQYF. The CDR3 region has the DNA TGTGCCAGCCCAGCGTCGCGTGGGACCCAGTACTTC. The whole variable domain, remainder taken from reference TRBV2 and TRBJ2-5, is EPEVTQTPSHQVTQMGQEVILRCVPISNHLYFYWYRQILGQKVEFLVSFYNNEISEKSEIFDDQFSVERPDGSNFTLKIRSTKLEDSAMYFCASPASRGTQYFGPGTRLLVL.

V usage is TRBV5-1 and J usage is TRBJ1-6; the match to TRBD1 covers 12 bases. V shed 3 bases and J 7 bases; nucleotides not matched to a gene: 8. This CDR3 comprises 17 residues. Germline CDR1 and CDR2: SGHRS and YFSETQ. Written as DNA, the CDR3 is TGCGCCAGCAGCTCTACGGGACAGGGGGCCGGCAATTCACCCCTCCACTTT. Translating it yields CASSSTGQGAGNSPLHF.

The V call is TRBV3-1 (or the pseudogene TRBV3-2), the J call TRBJ1-5; 8 positions agree with TRBD1. The junction had 0 bases not matched to a gene; V was cut back by 2 bases and J by 6 bases. The CDR3 totals 13 residues. The germline V gene encodes CDR1 LGHDT and CDR2 YNNKEL (reference sequence). CDR3 protein: CASSQQGAQPQHF. CDR3 bases: TGTGCCAGCAGCCAACAGGGGGCTCAGCCCCAGCATTTT.

The chain uses TRBV5-3 and TRBJ1-5; D call uncertain. TRBV5-3 is recorded as an ORF, its role being uncertain. This CDR3 is 13 amino acids long. Trimming shortened V by 5 bases and J by 5 bases, and 11 bases separated the two germline ends. The CDR3 region has the DNA TGTGCCAGAAGAATGGTACGGGATCAGCCCCAGCATTTT. Residues: CARRMVRDQPQHF.

The chain employs TRBV28 and TRBJ1-5; D perhaps matches TRBD1 (6 bases). With 3 bases removed from V and 3 bases from J, the gap between germline ends came to 15 bases. The CDR3 sequence is 16 residues long. Germline V gene sequence: CDR1 MDHEN, CDR2 SYDVKM. CDR3 bases: TGTGCCAGCAGTTTTTTGGGCGGGGGCGACAATCAGCCCCAGCATTTT. Residues: CASSFLGGGDNQPQHF.

The chain couples TRBV28 to TRBJ2-7; 8 bases match TRBD2. The CDR3 covers 16 residues. V shed 5 bases, J shed 5 bases, and the junction held 14 bases outside the gene matches. Germline CDR1 MDHEN, CDR2 SYDVKM. Here the CDR3 DNA reads TGTGCCAGCAGTCCCCCCGGGGGGGGGACCCTCGACGAGCAGTACTTC. Protein sequence: CASSPPGGGTLDEQYF.

This chain uses TRBV6-5 with TRBJ2-1; the match to TRBD2 covers 7 bases. Germline V gene data show CDR1 as MNHEY and CDR2 as SVGAGI. V trimming: 9 bases; J trimming: 3 bases; junction bases outside the gene matches: 11. The CDR3 length is 15 residues. The CDR3 region has the DNA TGTGCCAGTTCAGAGGGGACTACCCTCTACAATGAGCAGTTCTTC. It codes for CASSEGTTLYNEQFF.

This clone was seen many times. This sequence joins TRBV11-2 and TRBJ1-1; D unclear. Germline lookup yields CDR1 SGHAT and CDR2 FQNNGV. The CDR3 covers 13 residues. V lost 1 base and J lost 7, with 10 bases in between. Here the CDR3 reads CASSLVYEGEAFF. The CDR3 coding sequence is TGTGCCAGCAGCTTAGTTTATGAGGGTGAAGCTTTCTTT.

The V and J genes are TRBV4-1 and TRBJ2-2; 7 nucleotides match TRBD2. This CDR3 has 16 residues. The germline gives CDR1 MGHRA, CDR2 YSYEKL. V lost 0 bases, J lost 4 bases, and 5 bases stayed unmatched. CDR3 region: CASSQEGSGGTGELFF. CDR3 bases: TGCGCCAGCAGCCAAGAGGGATCGGGGGGCACCGGGGAGCTGTTTTTT.

The chain is built from TRBV4-3 and TRBJ2-3, with D possibly matching TRBD1 (6 bases). Trimming left V 0 bases short and J 6 bases short, with 22 bases between. The CDR3 totals 18 residues. CDR1 and CDR2 from the germline V gene are LGHNA and YSLEER. The CDR3 here is CASSQESRGWYFGDTQYF. CDR3 in DNA: TGCGCCAGCAGCCAAGAAAGCAGGGGTTGGTACTTCGGGGATACGCAGTATTTT.